Listed here are 23 T cell receptor beta chains from one sample, sequenced in a study of spatial heterogeneity in lung cancer. As for time point: sample taken at primary tumor resection. No cells were sorted before sequencing. The whole RNA sequenced was extracted from tumor, nontumor lung or frozen PBMC. From the 5' RACE reads, TCRdb called clonotypes with MiXCR, one entry per CDR3 protein. The sample lists tens of thousands of distinct CDR3 sequences, roughly 15% occurring once. The sample in question was PBMCs, obtained at surgery. These receptor sequences come from a male donor with early-stage non-small cell lung cancer.

This clonotype has at least ten counts. The genes are TRBV6-4 and TRBJ1-1; D is unresolved. This CDR3 has 13 amino acids. Germline V gene data show CDR1 as MRHNA and CDR2 as SNTAGT. Trimming pared 4 bases from V and 0 bases from J, leaving 6 bases between. The CDR3 DNA is TGTGCCAGCAGTGCAACACTGAACACTGAAGCTTTCTTT. Its translation is CASSATLNTEAFF.

This chain uses TRBV2 with TRBJ2-5; D ambiguous. The V and J ends lost 9 bases and 4 bases respectively, with 15 bases between them. The CDR3 has 13 amino acids. From germline, CDR1 is SNHLY and CDR2 FYNNEI. CDR3 in DNA: TGTGCCAGTAATATTAGACCCCGAGAGACCCAGTACTTC. Translating it yields CASNIRPRETQYF.

This clonotype has at least ten counts. The genes are TRBV5-1 and TRBJ2-7, with 8 positions matching TRBD1. Germline lookup yields CDR1 SGHRS and CDR2 YFSETQ. The CDR3 contains 13 residues. Losses at the gene ends were 4 bases for V and 1 base for J; bases not matched to a gene: 1. The CDR3 coding sequence is TGCGCCAGCAGCCGGGACAGGTCCTACGAGCAGTACTTC. Amino acid sequence: CASSRDRSYEQYF.

In its sample, this clonotype was seen a few times. This chain links TRBV12-3 or TRBV12-4 with TRBJ1-5; D is ambiguous. The CDR3 has 12 amino acids. V was pared by 4 bases and J by 9 bases, with 10 bases between. The CDR3 loop reads CASSSETSPQHF. The CDR3 coding sequence is TGTGCCAGCAGTTCGGAGACTTCGCCCCAGCATTTT.

The rearrangement joins TRBV3-1 to TRBJ2-3; D uncertain. The CDR3 is 14 residues long. V was trimmed by 3 bases and J by 4 bases, leaving 11 bases between them. The germline V gene has CDR1 LGHDT and CDR2 YNNKEL (reference sequence). The DNA of the CDR3 is TGTGCCAGCAGCCATAACCCCCAGGCAGATACGCAGTATTTT. It translates to CASSHNPQADTQYF.

This chain joins TRBV5-1 and TRBJ2-7, with 8 bases matching TRBD1. V shed 4 bases and J 0 bases; nucleotides not matched to a gene: 0. CDR3 length: 13 amino acids. CDR1 is SGHRS, CDR2 YFSETQ, per germline. CDR3 DNA sequence: TGCGCCAGCAGCCAGGGGGCCTCCTACGAGCAGTACTTC. Its translation: CASSQGASYEQYF.

This clonotype was seen at least ten times. The J gene is TRBJ1-2, the V gene TRBV20-1; no clear D. CDR3 size: 13 residues. The V end was cut by 6 bases, the J end by 4 bases, with 15 bases between. The V gene's germline CDR1 is DFQATT and CDR2 SNEGSKA (reference sequence). DNA for the CDR3: TGCAGTGCAGCAGAGGACCGCCCCTATGGCTACACCTTC. Its protein is CSAAEDRPYGYTF.

The rearrangement links TRBV27 to TRBJ2-2; D remains ambiguous. Germline CDR1 MNHEY, CDR2 SMNVEV (reference sequence). The CDR3 is made up of 14 amino acids. V was pared by 2 bases and J by 2 bases, with 6 bases between. The CDR3 is CASSLNFNTGELFF. DNA of the CDR3: TGTGCCAGCAGTTTAAACTTCAACACCGGGGAGCTGTTTTTT.

This clonotype appeared many times. The chain has TRBV5-1 and TRBJ1-1, with a weak D call TRBD1 (5 bases). Trimming took 1 base from V and 3 from J, leaving 10 bases between them. Germline CDR1 reads SGHRS; CDR2 reads YFSETQ. The CDR3 consists of 14 residues. CDR3 amino acids: CASSLYPGDTEAFF. The CDR3 DNA reads as TGCGCCAGCAGCTTGTATCCGGGGGACACTGAAGCTTTCTTT.

This clonotype was recorded at least ten times. The rearrangement links TRBV28 to TRBJ2-2; tentatively, D is TRBD1 or TRBD2 (6 bases each). From germline, CDR1 is MDHEN and CDR2 SYDVKM. The CDR3 is 14 residues long. Trimming stripped 7 bases from V and 2 bases from J, with 11 bases between. The DNA of the CDR3 is TGTGCCAGCATAGGGGGGCCCAACACCGGGGAGCTGTTTTTT. The encoded protein is CASIGGPNTGELFF.

This clonotype was found a few times. The rearrangement joins TRBV5-4 to TRBJ2-3, with TRBD2 matching over 10 bases. This CDR3 has 16 amino acids. With V trimmed by 2 bases and J by 4 bases, 7 bases remained unmatched. Germline CDR1 SGHNT, CDR2 YYREEE (reference sequence). The CDR3: CASSLGTSGMADTQYF. The CDR3 DNA is TGTGCCAGCAGCTTAGGAACTAGCGGGATGGCAGATACGCAGTATTTT.

This clonotype was seen at least ten times. This chain uses TRBV4-2 with TRBJ2-2, with D perhaps matching TRBD2 (6 bases). V lost 4 bases and J lost 3, with 15 bases in between. This CDR3 is 16 amino acids long. Germline lookup yields CDR1 LGHNA and CDR2 YNFKEQ. CDR3: CASSPSGSADTGELFF. CDR3 DNA sequence: TGTGCCAGCAGCCCCTCCGGGAGTGCGGACACCGGGGAGCTGTTTTTT.

This clonotype was observed a few times. The chain joins TRBV28 to TRBJ2-7; the D gene could be TRBD1 or TRBD2 (5 bases each). The length of the CDR3 is 18 residues. Trimming took off 3 bases at V and 0 bases at J, with 21 bases between the two ends. Germline CDR1 reads MDHEN; CDR2 reads SYDVKM. For the CDR3, the DNA is TGTGCCAGCAGTTTTGGGACCAGCTTCGGAACAGTCTCCTACGAGCAGTACTTC. It encodes CASSFGTSFGTVSYEQYF.

This clonotype showed up many times. The chain joins TRBV21-1 to TRBJ1-5; the table's D call, TRBD1, was not checked against the DNA. TRBV21-1 is a recognized pseudogene. This CDR3 spans 14 amino acids. CDR3 nucleotide sequence: TGTGCCATCTACGCCCGGACAGACATCATGCCCCAGCATTTT. It codes for CAIYARTDIMPQHF.

This clonotype occurred a few times. The chain employs TRBV10-3 and TRBJ2-7, with D possibly matching TRBD1 (6 bases). With 2 bases removed from V and 2 bases from J, the gap between germline ends came to 10 bases. From germline, CDR1 is ENHRY and CDR2 SYGVKD. This CDR3 has 14 amino acids. CDR3 in amino acids: CAISEGTGTYEQYF. CDR3 sequence (DNA): TGTGCCATCAGTGAGGGAACAGGGACCTACGAGCAGTACTTC.

The chain joins TRBV5-1 to TRBJ1-4; tentatively, D is TRBD1 (6 bases). Germline V gene data show CDR1 as SGHRS and CDR2 as YFSETQ. The CDR3 is made up of 16 amino acids. The V end lost 4 bases, the J end lost 0 bases, and 13 bases lay between the germline ends. For the CDR3, the DNA is TGCGCCAGCAGCCGCGAGGGGGATCCAACTAATGAAAAACTGTTTTTT. This encodes CASSREGDPTNEKLFF.

The chain uses TRBV20-1 and TRBJ2-2, with D possibly matching TRBD1 (6 bases). Germline CDR1 DFQATT, CDR2 SNEGSKA (reference sequence). V was pared by 5 bases and J by 2 bases, with 12 bases between. This CDR3 comprises 14 residues. The CDR3 protein is CSAPGTRNTGELFF. CDR3 DNA sequence: TGCAGTGCTCCCGGGACACGTAACACCGGGGAGCTGTTTTTT.

V usage is TRBV24-1 and J usage is TRBJ2-2, with no clear D. Between the trimmed V and J ends, which lost 1 base and 3 bases, there was a span of 8 bases. Germline V gene data show CDR1 as KGHDR and CDR2 as SFDVKD. The CDR3 is made up of 15 amino acids. The CDR3 loop reads CATSDLDGYTGELFF. The DNA of the CDR3 is TGTGCCACCAGTGATTTAGATGGATACACCGGGGAGCTGTTTTTT.

This chain links TRBV6-2 or TRBV6-3 with TRBJ1-2; possibly TRBD1 for D (6 bases). Trimming pared 4 bases from V and 8 bases from J, leaving 14 bases between. The CDR3 loop spans 13 amino acids. CDR1 is MNHEY and CDR2 is SVGEGT in the germline V gene. The CDR3 loop reads CASSFQQGGGYTF. The CDR3 DNA follows: TGTGCCAGCAGTTTCCAACAGGGAGGAGGCTACACCTTC.

This clonotype appeared a few times. The J gene is TRBJ2-7, the V gene TRBV2; no firm D call. Germline CDR1 SNHLY, CDR2 FYNNEI. Trimming shortened V by 1 base and J by 2 bases, and 12 bases separated the two germline ends. The CDR3 length is 15 residues. The CDR3 region has the DNA TGTGCCAGCAGTGAAGGCCGGGCTCCGACCTACGAGCAGTACTTC. Translating gives CASSEGRAPTYEQYF.

This clonotype came up many times. A junction end diverges from the germline sequence, so it may reflect a read error. The J gene is TRBJ1-2, the V gene TRBV5-1; 7 positions match TRBD1. Per the germline V gene, CDR1 is SGHRS and CDR2 is YFSETQ. This CDR3 has 13 residues. CDR3 nucleotide sequence: TGTGCCAGCAGTTTGGGACAGAACTATGGCTACACCTTC. Protein sequence: CASSLGQNYGYTF.

The chain is built from TRBV20-1 and TRBJ2-7; no firm D call. CDR3 length: 11 residues. Trimming removed 6 bases from V and 4 bases from J, with 10 bases in between. CDR1 is DFQATT, CDR2 SNEGSKA, per germline (reference sequence). CDR3 sequence: CSARNHYEQYF. The CDR3 bases are TGCAGTGCCCGTAACCATTACGAGCAGTACTTC.

This clonotype has more than one count but fewer than ten. V and J are TRBV12-3 or TRBV12-4 and TRBJ2-5; a weak D match, TRBD1 (7 bases). This CDR3 is built from 14 residues. V lost 6 bases and J lost 2, with 13 bases in between. The chain's CDR3 is CASSRGTAQETQYF. The CDR3 DNA sequence: TGTGCCAGCAGCCGGGGGACAGCACAAGAGACCCAGTACTTC.